This T cell receptor (beta chain) was sequenced in a study of cytomegalovirus exposure and HLA in healthy donors. The study's findings and limits: According to a later analysis, donors in an Asian-associated ancestry cluster reportedly had fewer N-insertions than the approximately 720-donor mean. Earlier findings revealed that most TCR beta V segments proved productive either about 90% or about 30% of the time.

Vbeta (60) and Jbeta (13) primers were used in the PCR. Here immunoSEQ multiplex PCR was the method, and the copy in TCRdb shows in-frame clones only, minus some. The sample records some 130,000 clones, about 73% being singletons. Germline loops: CDR1 MRHNA, CDR2 SNTAGT. CDR3 length: 16 amino acids. Trimming shortened V by 1 base and J by 6 bases, and 16 bases separated the two germline ends. With regard to this clone: Its target is not known.

The sequence derives from a woman between 50 and 59 years old in good health and CMV-seropositive. Material for sequencing was PBMCs. The rearrangement uses TRBV6-4 and TRBJ2-1; the D is unclear. The CDR3 DNA reads as TGTGCCAGCAGTGACTTAAAGCCACGTCGGTCCAATGAGCAGTTCTTC. Translated, it gives CASSDLKPRRSNEQFF.